This record concerns one TCR beta chain sequence. Trimming cost V 4 bases and J 0 bases; bases outside gene matches: 13. The V gene's germline CDR1 is ENHRY and CDR2 SYGVKD. CDR3 size: 19 residues. The sample belongs to a study of blood T cell repertoires in COVID-19. Study details: Acute and convalescent COVID-19 specimens originated in the United States, Italy and Spain. Nucleic acid was either cDNA or gDNA, and it came from T cells, B-cell-depleted T cells, or PBMCs.

Under the authors' procedure: Reference gene primer amplification gave nucleated cell count estimates. The protocol was immunoSEQ multiplex PCR, while the TCRdb copy is restricted to in-frame clones and leaves out a portion. V, J and clone size derive from that table, while D and trimming were established from the DNA sequence. The repertoire holds more than 70,000 clones, with around 90% as singletons. The chain has TRBV10-3 and TRBJ1-5; 9 bases line up with TRBD1. Material for sequencing was peripheral blood. This receptor was taken from a woman of 80 years or more with acute or convalescent COVID-19. The CDR3 reads CAISGPPGTGSGSNQPQHF. The CDR3, as DNA: TGTGCCATCAGTGGACCTCCCGGGACAGGGAGTGGTAGCAATCAGCCCCAGCATTTT.